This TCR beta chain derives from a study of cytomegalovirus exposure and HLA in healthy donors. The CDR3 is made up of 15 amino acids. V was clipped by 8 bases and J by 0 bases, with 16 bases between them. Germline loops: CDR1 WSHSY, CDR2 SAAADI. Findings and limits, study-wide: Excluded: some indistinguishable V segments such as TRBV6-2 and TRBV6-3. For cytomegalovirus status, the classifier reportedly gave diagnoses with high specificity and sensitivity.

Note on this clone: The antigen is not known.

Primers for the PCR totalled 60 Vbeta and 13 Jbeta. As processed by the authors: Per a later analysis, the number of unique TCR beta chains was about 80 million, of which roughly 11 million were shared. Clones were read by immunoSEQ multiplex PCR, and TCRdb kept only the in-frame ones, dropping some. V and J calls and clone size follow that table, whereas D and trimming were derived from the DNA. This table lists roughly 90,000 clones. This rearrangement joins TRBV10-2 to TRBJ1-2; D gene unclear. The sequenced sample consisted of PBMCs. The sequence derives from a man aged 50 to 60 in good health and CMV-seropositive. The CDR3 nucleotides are TGCGCCAGCCAAGTCGCGGGCCTATCTAACTATGGCTACACCTTC. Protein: CASQVAGLSNYGYTF.